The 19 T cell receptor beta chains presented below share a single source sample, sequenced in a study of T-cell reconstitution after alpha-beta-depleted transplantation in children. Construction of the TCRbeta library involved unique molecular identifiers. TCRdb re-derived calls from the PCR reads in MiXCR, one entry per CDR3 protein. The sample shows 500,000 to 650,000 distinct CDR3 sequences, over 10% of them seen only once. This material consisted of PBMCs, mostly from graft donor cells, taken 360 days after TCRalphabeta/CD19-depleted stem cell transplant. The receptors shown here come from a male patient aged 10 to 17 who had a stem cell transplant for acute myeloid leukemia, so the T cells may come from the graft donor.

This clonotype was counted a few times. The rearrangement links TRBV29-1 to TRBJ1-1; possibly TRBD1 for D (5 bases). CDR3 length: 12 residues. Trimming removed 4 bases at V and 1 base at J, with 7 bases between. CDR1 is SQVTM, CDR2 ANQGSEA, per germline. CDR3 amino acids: CSVVGANTEAFF. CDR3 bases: TGCAGCGTTGTAGGGGCGAACACTGAAGCTTTCTTT.

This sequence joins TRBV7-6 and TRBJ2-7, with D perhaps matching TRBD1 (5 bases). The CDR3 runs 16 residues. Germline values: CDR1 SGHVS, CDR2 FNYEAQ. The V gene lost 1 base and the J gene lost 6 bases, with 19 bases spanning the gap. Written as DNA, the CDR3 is TGTGCCAGCAGCTTAGGTCCAGGGTCGGTTAGTGGCGAGCAGTACTTC. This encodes CASSLGPGSVSGEQYF.

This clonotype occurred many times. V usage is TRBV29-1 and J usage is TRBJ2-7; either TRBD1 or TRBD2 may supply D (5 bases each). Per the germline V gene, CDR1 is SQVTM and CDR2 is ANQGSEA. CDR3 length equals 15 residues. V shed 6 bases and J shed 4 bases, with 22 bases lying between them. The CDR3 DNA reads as TGCAGCGTACTCCCCGAGGGGAAAAACCGGTACGAGCAGTACTTC. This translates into CSVLPEGKNRYEQYF.

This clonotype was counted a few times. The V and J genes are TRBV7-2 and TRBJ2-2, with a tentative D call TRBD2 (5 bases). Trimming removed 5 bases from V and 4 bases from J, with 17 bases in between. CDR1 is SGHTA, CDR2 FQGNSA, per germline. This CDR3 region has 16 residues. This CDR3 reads CASSLMGSRSTGELFF. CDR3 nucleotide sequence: TGTGCCAGCAGCCTAATGGGGAGTCGGAGCACCGGGGAGCTGTTTTTT.

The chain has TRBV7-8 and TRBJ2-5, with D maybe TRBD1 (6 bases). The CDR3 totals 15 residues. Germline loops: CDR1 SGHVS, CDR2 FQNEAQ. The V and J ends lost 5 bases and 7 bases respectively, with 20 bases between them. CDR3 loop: CASSLGTIPAVTQYF. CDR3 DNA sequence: TGTGCCAGCAGCCTGGGGACAATCCCAGCGGTGACCCAGTACTTC.

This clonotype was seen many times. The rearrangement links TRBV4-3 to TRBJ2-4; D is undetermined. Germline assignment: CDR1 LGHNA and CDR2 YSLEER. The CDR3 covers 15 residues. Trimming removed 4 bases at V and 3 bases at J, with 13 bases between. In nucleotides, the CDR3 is TGCGCCAGCAGCCCAGACCCGGGTGGCAAAAACATTCAGTACTTC. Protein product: CASSPDPGGKNIQYF.

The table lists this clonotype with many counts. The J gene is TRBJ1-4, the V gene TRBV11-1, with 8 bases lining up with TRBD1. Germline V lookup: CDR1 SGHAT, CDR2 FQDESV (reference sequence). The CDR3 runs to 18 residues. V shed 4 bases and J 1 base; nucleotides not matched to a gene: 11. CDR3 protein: CASSSYGTGGRTNEKLFF. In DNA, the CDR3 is TGTGCCAGCAGCTCGTACGGGACAGGAGGAAGAACTAATGAAAAACTGTTTTTT.

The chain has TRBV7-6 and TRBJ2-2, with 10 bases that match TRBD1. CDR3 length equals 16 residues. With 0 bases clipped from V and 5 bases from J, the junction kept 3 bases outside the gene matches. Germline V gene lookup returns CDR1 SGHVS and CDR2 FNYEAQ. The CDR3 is CASSLAGTGVTGELFF. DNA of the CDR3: TGTGCCAGCAGCTTAGCCGGGACAGGGGTGACCGGGGAGCTGTTTTTT.

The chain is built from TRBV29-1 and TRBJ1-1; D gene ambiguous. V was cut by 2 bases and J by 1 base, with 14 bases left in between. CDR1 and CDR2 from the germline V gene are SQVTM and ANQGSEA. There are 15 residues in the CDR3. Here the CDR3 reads CSVEHRLARNTEAFF. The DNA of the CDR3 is TGCAGCGTTGAACACCGTCTTGCCAGGAACACTGAAGCTTTCTTT.

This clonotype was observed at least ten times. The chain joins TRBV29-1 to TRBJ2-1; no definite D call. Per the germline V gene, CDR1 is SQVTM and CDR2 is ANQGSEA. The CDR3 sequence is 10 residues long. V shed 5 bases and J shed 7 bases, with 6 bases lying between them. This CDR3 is CSVRGNEQFF. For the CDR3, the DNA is TGCAGCGTTCGCGGAAATGAGCAGTTCTTC.

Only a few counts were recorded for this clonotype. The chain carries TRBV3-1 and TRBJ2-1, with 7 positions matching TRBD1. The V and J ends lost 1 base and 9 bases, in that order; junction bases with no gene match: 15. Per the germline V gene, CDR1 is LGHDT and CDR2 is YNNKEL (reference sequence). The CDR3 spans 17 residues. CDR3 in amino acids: CASSQGQQEGQSGEQFF. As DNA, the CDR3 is TGTGCCAGCAGCCAAGGGCAGCAAGAGGGACAGAGTGGTGAGCAGTTCTTC.

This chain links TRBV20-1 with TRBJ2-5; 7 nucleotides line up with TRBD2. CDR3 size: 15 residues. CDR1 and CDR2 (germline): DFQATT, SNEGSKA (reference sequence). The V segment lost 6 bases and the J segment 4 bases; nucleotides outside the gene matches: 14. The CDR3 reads CSAFGAGRASETQYF. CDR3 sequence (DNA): TGCAGTGCCTTCGGGGCTGGGAGGGCCTCAGAGACCCAGTACTTC.

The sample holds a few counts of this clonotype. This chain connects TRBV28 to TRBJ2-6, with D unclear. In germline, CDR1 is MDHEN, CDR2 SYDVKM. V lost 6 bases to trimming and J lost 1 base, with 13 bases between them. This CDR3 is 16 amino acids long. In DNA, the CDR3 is TGTGCCAGCAGCCCTCTTACAGATTCTGGGGCCAACGTCCTGACTTTC. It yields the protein CASSPLTDSGANVLTF.

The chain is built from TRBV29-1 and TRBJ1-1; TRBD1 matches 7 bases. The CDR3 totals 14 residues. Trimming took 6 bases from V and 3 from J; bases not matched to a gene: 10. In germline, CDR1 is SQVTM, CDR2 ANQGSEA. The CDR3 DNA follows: TGCAGCGTCCGACAGGGAAGGGTGTACACTGAAGCTTTCTTT. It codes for CSVRQGRVYTEAFF.

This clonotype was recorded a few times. The CDR3 DNA reads TGCAGTGCTAGAGGCCTAGCGGGAGGGTGGGCAGATACGCAGTATTTT. Residues: CSARGLAGGWADTQYF. The chain couples TRBV20-1 to TRBJ2-3; TRBD2 matches at 12 bases. The ends lost 1 base at V and 4 bases at J; junction bases unmatched: 6. Germline CDR1 and CDR2: DFQATT and SNEGSKA (reference sequence). The length of the CDR3 is 16 residues.

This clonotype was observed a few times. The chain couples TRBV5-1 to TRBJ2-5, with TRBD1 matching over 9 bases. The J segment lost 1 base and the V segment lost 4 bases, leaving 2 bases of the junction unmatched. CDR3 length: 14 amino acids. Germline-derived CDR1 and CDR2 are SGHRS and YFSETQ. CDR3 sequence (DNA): TGCGCCAGCAGCCGGACAGGGGCCCAAGAGACCCAGTACTTC. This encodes CASSRTGAQETQYF.

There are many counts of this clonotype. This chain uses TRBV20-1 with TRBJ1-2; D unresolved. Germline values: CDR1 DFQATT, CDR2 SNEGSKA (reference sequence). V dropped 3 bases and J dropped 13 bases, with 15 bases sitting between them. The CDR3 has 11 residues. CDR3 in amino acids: CSASPAFLGTF. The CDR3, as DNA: TGCAGTGCTAGCCCTGCTTTCTTGGGCACCTTC.

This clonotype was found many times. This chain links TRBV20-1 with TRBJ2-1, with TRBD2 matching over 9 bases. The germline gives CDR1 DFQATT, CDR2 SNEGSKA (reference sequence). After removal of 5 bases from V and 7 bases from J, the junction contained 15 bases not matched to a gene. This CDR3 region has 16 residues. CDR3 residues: CSASRPIAGVGNEQFF. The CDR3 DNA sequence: TGCAGTGCTTCCCGTCCCATAGCGGGAGTAGGGAATGAGCAGTTCTTC.

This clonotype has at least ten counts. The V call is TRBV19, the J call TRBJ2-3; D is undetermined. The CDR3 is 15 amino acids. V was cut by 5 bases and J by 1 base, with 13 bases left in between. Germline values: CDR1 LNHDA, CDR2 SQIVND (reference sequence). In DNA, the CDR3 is TGTGCCAGTAGTCTCCCCCTCGGTCGCACAGATACGCAGTATTTT. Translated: CASSLPLGRTDTQYF.